The 3 T cell receptor beta chains below were found in one sample sequenced in a study of T cells in Graves' hyperthyroidism and ophthalmopathy. Template material for amplifying TCR beta CDR3 regions consisted of RNA transcripts. With the HTBI primer set, the TCR CDR3 went through a first round of RT-PCR. MiXCR, applied by TCRdb to the multiplex PCR reads, yields one record per CDR3 protein. The table includes over 300,000 distinct CDR3 sequences, roughly 15% detected once. Sequences were obtained from blood. The receptors were gathered from a woman in her thirties or forties with Graves' ophthalmopathy.

This clonotype has a handful of counts. The chain has TRBV2 and TRBJ2-7; 10 bases align to TRBD1. V shed 6 bases, J shed 6 bases, and the junction held 5 bases outside the gene matches. From germline, CDR1 is SNHLY and CDR2 FYNNEI. The CDR3 has 13 amino acids. CDR3 sequence reads: CASSGTGDREQYF. CDR3 DNA sequence: TGTGCCAGCAGCGGGACAGGGGATCGCGAGCAGTACTTC.

This clonotype was recorded at least ten times. This sequence joins TRBV28 and TRBJ2-2; 13 bases are a match to TRBD2. This CDR3 spans 18 amino acids. Germline CDR1 and CDR2: MDHEN and SYDVKM. The trim removed 6 bases at V and 6 bases at J, leaving 13 bases unmatched. This chain's CDR3 is CASSPPGLAGKRAGELFF. CDR3 bases: TGTGCCAGCAGCCCCCCGGGACTAGCGGGAAAGCGGGCCGGGGAGCTGTTTTTT.

There are many counts of this clonotype. J is TRBJ2-3 and V is TRBV5-8; 7 nucleotides line up with TRBD1. The V segment lost 4 bases and the J segment 2 bases; nucleotides outside the gene matches: 7. CDR1 SGHTS and CDR2 YDEGEE come from the germline V gene. The length of the CDR3 is 15 residues. The CDR3 coding sequence is TGTGCCAGCAGCCCGGGACAGACGTTCACAGATACGCAGTATTTT. This sequence encodes CASSPGQTFTDTQYF.